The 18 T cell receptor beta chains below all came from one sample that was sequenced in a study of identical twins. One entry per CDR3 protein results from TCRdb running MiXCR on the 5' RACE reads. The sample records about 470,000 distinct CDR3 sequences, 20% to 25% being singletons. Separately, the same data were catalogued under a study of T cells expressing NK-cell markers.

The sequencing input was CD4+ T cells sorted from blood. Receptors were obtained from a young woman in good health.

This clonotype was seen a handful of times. CDR3 sequence reads: CSVRDPYGSYEQYF. The CDR3 nucleotides read TGCAGCGTGAGGGATCCTTACGGATCCTACGAGCAGTACTTC. V usage is TRBV29-1 and J usage is TRBJ2-7, with D maybe TRBD2 (5 bases). Between the trimmed V and J ends, which lost 6 bases and 1 base, there was a span of 16 bases. The CDR3 contains 14 residues. Germline assignment: CDR1 SQVTM and CDR2 ANQGSEA.

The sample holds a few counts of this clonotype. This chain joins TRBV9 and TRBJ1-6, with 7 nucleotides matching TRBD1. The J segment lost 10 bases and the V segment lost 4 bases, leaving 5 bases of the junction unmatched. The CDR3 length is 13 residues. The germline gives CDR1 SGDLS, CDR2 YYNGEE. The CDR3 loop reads CASSTGQESPLHF. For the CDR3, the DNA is TGTGCCAGCAGCACTGGACAGGAGTCACCCCTCCACTTT.

Here the CDR3 DNA reads TGTGCCAGCAGTGTCTCCGCGGGGGCAAGGGAAGAGACCCAGTACTTC. This sequence encodes CASSVSAGAREETQYF. The V and J genes are TRBV6-1 and TRBJ2-5; possible D gene TRBD2, 7 bases. Germline CDR1 MNHNS, CDR2 SASEGT. The ends were cut back, 4 bases at V and 3 bases at J, with 18 bases in the middle. This CDR3 has 16 residues.

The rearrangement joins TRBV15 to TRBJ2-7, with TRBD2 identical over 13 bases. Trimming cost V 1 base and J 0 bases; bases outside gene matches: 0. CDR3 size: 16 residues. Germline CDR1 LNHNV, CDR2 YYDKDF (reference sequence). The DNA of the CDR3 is TGTGCCACCAGCAGAGGACTAGCGGGGGGCTCCTACGAGCAGTACTTC. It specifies CATSRGLAGGSYEQYF.

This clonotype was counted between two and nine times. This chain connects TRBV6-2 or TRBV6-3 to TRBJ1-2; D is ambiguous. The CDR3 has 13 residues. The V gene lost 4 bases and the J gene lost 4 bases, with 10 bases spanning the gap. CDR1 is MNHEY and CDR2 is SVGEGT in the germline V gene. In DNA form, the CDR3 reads TGTGCCAGCAGTTGGAAAGGAAGCTATGGCTACACCTTC. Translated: CASSWKGSYGYTF.

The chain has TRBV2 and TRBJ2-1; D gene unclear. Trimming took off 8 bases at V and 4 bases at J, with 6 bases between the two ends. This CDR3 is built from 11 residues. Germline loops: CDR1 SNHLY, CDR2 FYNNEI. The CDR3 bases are TGTGCCAGCGGCCAGTACAATGAGCAGTTCTTC. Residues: CASGQYNEQFF.

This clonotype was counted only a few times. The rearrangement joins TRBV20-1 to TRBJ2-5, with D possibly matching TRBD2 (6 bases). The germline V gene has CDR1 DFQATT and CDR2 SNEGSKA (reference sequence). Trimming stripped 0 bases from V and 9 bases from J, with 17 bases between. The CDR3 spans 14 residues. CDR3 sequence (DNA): TGCAGTGCTAGAGATCGAGCGGGCTCAGTGGCCCAGTACTTC. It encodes CSARDRAGSVAQYF.

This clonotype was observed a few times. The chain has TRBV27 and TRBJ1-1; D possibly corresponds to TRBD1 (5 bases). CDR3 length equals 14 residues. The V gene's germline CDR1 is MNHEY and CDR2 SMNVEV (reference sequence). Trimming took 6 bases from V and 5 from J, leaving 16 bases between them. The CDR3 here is CASRIFGTSTEAFF. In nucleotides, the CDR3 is TGTGCCAGCAGAATTTTCGGGACCTCAACTGAAGCTTTCTTT.

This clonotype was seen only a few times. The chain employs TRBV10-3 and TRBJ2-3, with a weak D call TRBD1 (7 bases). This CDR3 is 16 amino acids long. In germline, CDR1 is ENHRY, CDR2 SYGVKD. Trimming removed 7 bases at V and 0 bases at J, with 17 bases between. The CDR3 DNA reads TGTGCCATCAACAACGGCGGGACAGCCAGCACAGATACGCAGTATTTT. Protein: CAINNGGTASTDTQYF.

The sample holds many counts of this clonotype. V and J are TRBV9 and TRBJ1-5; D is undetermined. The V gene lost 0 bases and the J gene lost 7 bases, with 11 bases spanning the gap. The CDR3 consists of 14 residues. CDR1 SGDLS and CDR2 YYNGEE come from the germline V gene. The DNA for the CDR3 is TGTGCCAGCAGCGTAGATGCCGGGAACCAGCCCCAGCATTTT. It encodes CASSVDAGNQPQHF. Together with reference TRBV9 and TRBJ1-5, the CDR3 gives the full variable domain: DSGVTQTPKHLITATGQRVTLRCSPRSGDLSVYWYQQSLDQGLQFLIQYYNGEERAKGNILERFSAQQFPDLHSELNLSSLELGDSALYFCASSVDAGNQPQHFGDGTRLSIL.

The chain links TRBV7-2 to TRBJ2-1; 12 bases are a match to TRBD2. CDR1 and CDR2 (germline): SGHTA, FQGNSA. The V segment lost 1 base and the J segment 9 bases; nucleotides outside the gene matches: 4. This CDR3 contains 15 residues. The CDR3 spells CASSLGRLAGAEQFF. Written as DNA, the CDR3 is TGTGCCAGCAGCTTAGGCCGACTAGCGGGAGCTGAGCAGTTCTTC.

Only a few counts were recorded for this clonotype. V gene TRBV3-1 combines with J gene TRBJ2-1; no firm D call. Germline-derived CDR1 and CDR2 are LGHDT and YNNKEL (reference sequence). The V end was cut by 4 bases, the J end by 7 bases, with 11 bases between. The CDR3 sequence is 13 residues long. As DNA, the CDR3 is TGTGCCAGCAGCCGGGGATCGGAGAATGAGCAGTTCTTC. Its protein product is CASSRGSENEQFF.

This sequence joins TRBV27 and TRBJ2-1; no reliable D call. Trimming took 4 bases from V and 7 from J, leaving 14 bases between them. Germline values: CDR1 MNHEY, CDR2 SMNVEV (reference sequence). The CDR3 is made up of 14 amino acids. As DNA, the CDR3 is TGTGCCAGCAGTTGGGGTAGGGTCGGGAATGAGCAGTTCTTC. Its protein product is CASSWGRVGNEQFF.

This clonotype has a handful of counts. CDR3 nucleotides: TGCGCCAGCAGCCGAGATAGCGGGGGTTACAATGAGCAGTTCTTC. Its translation is CASSRDSGGYNEQFF. This rearrangement joins TRBV5-1 to TRBJ2-1, with TRBD2 matching over 9 bases. This CDR3 spans 15 amino acids. The germline V gene encodes CDR1 SGHRS and CDR2 YFSETQ. V was clipped by 4 bases and J by 4 bases; unmatched bases: 6. The full variable domain, its missing parts supplied by reference TRBV5-1 and TRBJ2-1, is KAGVTQTPRYLIKTRGQQVTLSCSPISGHRSVSWYQQTPGQGLQFLFEYFSETQRNKGNFPGRFSGRQFSNSRSEMNVSTLELGDSALYLCASSRDSGGYNEQFFGPGTRLTVL.

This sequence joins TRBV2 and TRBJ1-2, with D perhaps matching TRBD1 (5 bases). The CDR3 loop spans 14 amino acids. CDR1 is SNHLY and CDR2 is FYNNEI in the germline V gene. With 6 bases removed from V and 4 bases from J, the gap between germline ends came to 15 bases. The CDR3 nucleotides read TGTGCCAGCAGGGGGGGGGAAACCCTCTATGGCTACACCTTC. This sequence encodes CASRGGETLYGYTF.

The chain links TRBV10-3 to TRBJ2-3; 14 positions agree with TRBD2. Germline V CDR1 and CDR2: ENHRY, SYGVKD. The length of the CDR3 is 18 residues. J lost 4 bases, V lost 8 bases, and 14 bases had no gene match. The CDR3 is CAIGLRLAGGPSPDTQYF. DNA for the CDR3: TGTGCCATCGGACTACGACTAGCGGGAGGGCCTAGCCCAGATACGCAGTATTTT.

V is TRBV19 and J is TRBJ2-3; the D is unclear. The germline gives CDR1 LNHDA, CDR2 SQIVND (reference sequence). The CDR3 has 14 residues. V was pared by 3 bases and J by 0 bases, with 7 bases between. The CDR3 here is CASSMVWSTDTQYF. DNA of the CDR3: TGTGCCAGTAGTATGGTGTGGAGCACAGATACGCAGTATTTT. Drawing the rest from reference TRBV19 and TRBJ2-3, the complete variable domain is DGGITQSPKYLFRKEGQNVTLSCEQNLNHDAMYWYRQDPGQGLRLIYYSQIVNDFQKGDIAEGYSVSREKKESFPLTVTSAQKNPTAFYLCASSMVWSTDTQYFGPGTRLTVL.

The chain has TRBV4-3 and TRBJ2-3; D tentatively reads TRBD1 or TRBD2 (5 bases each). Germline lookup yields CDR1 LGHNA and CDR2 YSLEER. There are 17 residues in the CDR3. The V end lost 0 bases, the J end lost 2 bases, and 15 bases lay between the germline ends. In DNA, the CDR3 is TGCGCCAGCAGCCAAGAAAGAGGGGCTTACCACACAGATACGCAGTATTTT. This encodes CASSQERGAYHTDTQYF.